This T cell receptor beta chain was observed in a study of T cells in Graves' hyperthyroidism and ophthalmopathy. Germline loops: CDR1 MNHEY, CDR2 SVGEGT. This CDR3 comprises 13 residues. V lost 2 bases and J 5 bases, leaving 9 bases between the germline ends. What was amplified from RNA transcripts were TCR beta CDR3 regions. The HTBI set primed first-round TCR CDR3 RT-PCR. TCRdb redid the calling of the multiplex PCR reads with MiXCR, one entry per CDR3 protein. This sample has over 700,000 distinct CDR3 sequences; roughly 40% occur once, and the top ten carry 7% to 10%. Uncontrolled infection, other autoimmune disease, pregnancy or lactation led to exclusion.

This chain links TRBV6-2 or TRBV6-3 with TRBJ1-2; D might be TRBD1 (5 bases). The TCR originated in a man aged 18-30 years with Graves' hyperthyroidism. The specimen sequenced was blood. CDR3 sequence: CASSYGTWYGYTF. The CDR3 nucleotides are TGTGCCAGCAGTTACGGGACTTGGTATGGCTACACCTTC.